The 8 T cell receptor beta chains below all came from one sample that was sequenced in a study of human T cells and chemical hapten exposure. Time point indicated: healthy volunteer bleed at 6 weeks. Unfractionated whole blood yielded total RNA. TCRdb called the RACE reads again in MiXCR, with one record for every CDR3 protein. The data show roughly 75,000 distinct CDR3 sequences, 8.6% seen once. Sequenced material: whole blood. The source of these receptors is a female donor in good health. Some clones in this sample may be carry-over from other donors' samples.

Comment on this clonotype: With a much larger clone just one base away, this may be a read error. The chain carries TRBV6-5 and TRBJ2-7; D is perhaps TRBD1 (5 bases). CDR1 is MNHEY, CDR2 SVGAGI, per germline. The CDR3 length is 14 residues. V shed 2 bases and J shed 12 bases, with 20 bases lying between them. The CDR3 is CASSYTDRGPFLYF. CDR3 DNA sequence: TGTGCCAGCAGTTACACCGACAGAGGTCCTTTTCTGTACTTC.

J is TRBJ2-1 and V is TRBV5-1; 8 positions match TRBD2. This CDR3 has 15 amino acids. The germline CDR1 and CDR2 sequences are SGHRS and YFSETQ. V was pared by 6 bases and J by 2 bases, with 7 bases of the junction left unmatched. CDR3 in amino acids: CASIPPGGTYNEQFF. For the CDR3, the DNA is TGCGCCAGCATCCCACCGGGGGGGACCTACAATGAGCAGTTCTTC.

This clonotype was detected ten times or more. This sequence joins TRBV6-1 and TRBJ2-7; 8 nucleotides match TRBD2. V was clipped by 11 bases and J by 2 bases; unmatched bases: 11. Germline lookup yields CDR1 MNHNS and CDR2 SASEGT. The CDR3 spans 14 residues. The CDR3 protein is CALEQREPAYEQYF. CDR3 bases: TGTGCCCTCGAACAGCGGGAGCCAGCCTACGAGCAGTACTTC.

This clonotype has a handful of counts. This chain joins TRBV7-2 and TRBJ1-1; D may be TRBD1 (5 bases). Looked up from germline, CDR1 is SGHTA and CDR2 is FQGNSA. The CDR3 covers 13 residues. Deletions cut 5 bases from V and 7 bases from J, with 14 bases between. The CDR3 nucleotides read TGTGCCAGCAGCCCCCTGTGGCAGGGTGAAGCTTTCTTT. It translates to CASSPLWQGEAFF.

The gene calls are TRBV12-3 or TRBV12-4 and TRBJ2-6; either TRBD1 or TRBD2 may supply D (5 bases each). This CDR3 has 15 residues. V dropped 3 bases and J dropped 0 bases, with 6 bases sitting between them. The CDR3 region is CASSFGGSGANVLTF. The CDR3 DNA reads as TGTGCCAGCAGTTTTGGGGGCTCTGGGGCCAACGTCCTGACTTTC.

The chain joins TRBV10-2 to TRBJ1-1, with TRBD1 matching over 10 bases. Germline assignment: CDR1 WSHSY and CDR2 SAAADI. J lost 10 bases, V lost 0 bases, and 2 bases had no gene match. This CDR3 has 13 amino acids. CDR3 residues: CASSESWDRGAFF. CDR3 bases: TGCGCCAGCAGTGAGTCGTGGGACAGGGGAGCTTTCTTT.

The chain is built from TRBV2 and TRBJ1-1, with D unresolved. Germline CDR1 and CDR2: SNHLY and FYNNEI. V lost 1 base to trimming and J lost 1 base, with 1 base between them. The CDR3 spans 12 residues. This CDR3 reads CASSEGNTEAFF. In DNA, the CDR3 is TGTGCCAGCAGTGAAGGGAACACTGAAGCTTTCTTT. Drawing the rest from reference TRBV2 and TRBJ1-1, the complete variable domain is EPEVTQTPSHQVTQMGQEVILRCVPISNHLYFYWYRQILGQKVEFLVSFYNNEISEKSEIFDDQFSVERPDGSNFTLKIRSTKLEDSAMYFCASSEGNTEAFFGQGTRLTVV.

Notes on this clonotype: A read error may account for a junction end that differs from germline. The V call is TRBV7-7, the J call TRBJ2-1, with a tentative D call TRBD2 (5 bases). The germline CDR1 and CDR2 sequences are SSHAT and FNYEAQ (reference sequence). This CDR3 has 15 amino acids. DNA of the CDR3: TGTGCTAGCAGCTTAGATGCCGGGGTTTCGAATGAGCAGTTCTTC. Its protein product is CASSLDAGVSNEQFF.